These 6 T cell receptor beta chains share one sample of origin, sequenced in a study of shared clonotypes between healthy human individuals. Sequencing used immunoSEQ multiplex PCR; TCRdb keeps in-frame clones, though not all of them. The repertoire consists of millions of clones, with approximately 90% occurring once and the leading ten covering over 0.12%. Sequencing was done on a sample of naive CD4+ T cells sorted from blood. This sample's subset: CD45RA+ positively selected. These receptors originate from a young man in good health.

The CDR3 coding sequence is TGCAGTGCCCAAAAGACCGGGGAGCTGTTTTTT. It codes for CSAQKTGELFF. V and J are TRBV20-1 and TRBJ2-2, with no clear D. Germline V gene data show CDR1 as DFQATT and CDR2 as SNEGSKA (reference sequence). The CDR3 consists of 11 residues. V was pared by 6 bases and J by 5 bases, with 7 bases between.

The chain combines TRBV6-5 with TRBJ2-7, with a possible D match to TRBD2 (5 bases). V lost 2 bases and J lost 2, with 7 bases in between. Germline V CDR1 and CDR2: MNHEY, SVGAGI. This CDR3 spans 13 amino acids. Written as DNA, the CDR3 is TGTGCCAGCAGTTACCCTAGCACCTACGAGCAGTACTTC. Protein sequence: CASSYPSTYEQYF.

V gene TRBV10-3 combines with J gene TRBJ2-1; no clear D gene. The CDR3 consists of 15 residues. Trimming removed 3 bases from V and 0 bases from J, with 9 bases in between. Per germline, CDR1 ENHRY and CDR2 SYGVKD. CDR3 DNA: TGTGCCATCAGTGATGATTTAGGCTCCTACAATGAGCAGTTCTTC. This encodes CAISDDLGSYNEQFF.

A note on this clone: One end of the junction fails to match germline, which may point to a read error. The sample carries other DNA sequences with the same CDR3. V is TRBV2 and J is TRBJ1-2, with D possibly TRBD1 on 6 matching bases. Germline CDR1 is SNHLY and CDR2 is FYNNEI. The CDR3 totals 15 residues. CDR3 DNA: TGTGCCAGCAGTGAGAACAGGGCGGTGGTGAATGGCTACACCTTT. It is translated as CASSENRAVVNGYTF. The variable domain in full, completed from reference TRBV2 and TRBJ1-2, reads EPEVTQTPSHQVTQMGQEVILRCVPISNHLYFYWYRQILGQKVEFLVSFYNNEISEKSEIFDDQFSVERPDGSNFTLKIRSTKLEDSAMYFCASSENRAVVNGYTFGSGTRLTVV.

The rearrangement links TRBV7-2 to TRBJ2-3; D remains ambiguous. The CDR3 totals 12 residues. The germline V gene has CDR1 SGHTA and CDR2 FQGNSA. Trimming cost V 4 bases and J 4 bases, with 6 bases left between them. The CDR3 spells CASSYISDTQYF. In DNA form, the CDR3 reads TGTGCCAGCAGCTATATCTCAGATACGCAGTATTTT.

J is TRBJ1-4 and V is TRBV6-1, with a weak D call TRBD1 (6 bases). The germline V and J ends were trimmed by 1 base and 2 bases, with 17 bases remaining between them. CDR3 length: 18 amino acids. Germline V gene data show CDR1 as MNHNS and CDR2 as SASEGT. CDR3 region: CASSEGGGRKGTNEKLFF. For the CDR3, the DNA is TGTGCCAGCAGTGAAGGGGGGGGGCGAAAGGGGACTAATGAAAAACTGTTTTTT.